Sequencing of this T cell receptor (beta chain) was carried out in a study of T cell changes during pregnancy in multiple sclerosis. This CDR3 has 16 residues. Losses at the gene ends were 0 bases for V and 5 bases for J; bases not matched to a gene: 10. Per germline, CDR1 SGDLS and CDR2 YYNGEE. The method was immunoSEQ multiplex PCR; TCRdb's version includes in-frame clones alone and lacks a portion of them. This sample has approximately 31,000 clones; more than 90% occur once, and the top ten carry less than 0.45%. The chain joins TRBV9 to TRBJ2-5; 7 nucleotides agree with TRBD2. The receptor was isolated from a female donor in good health, enrolled as a control in a pregnancy study. Sequenced material: CD4+ T cells from peripheral blood mononuclear cells, taken in the second trimester of pregnancy. The CDR3 DNA is TGTGCCAGCAGCGTAGCGGGAGGAGAGGTTTGGGAGACCCAGTACTTC. This codes for CASSVAGGEVWETQYF.